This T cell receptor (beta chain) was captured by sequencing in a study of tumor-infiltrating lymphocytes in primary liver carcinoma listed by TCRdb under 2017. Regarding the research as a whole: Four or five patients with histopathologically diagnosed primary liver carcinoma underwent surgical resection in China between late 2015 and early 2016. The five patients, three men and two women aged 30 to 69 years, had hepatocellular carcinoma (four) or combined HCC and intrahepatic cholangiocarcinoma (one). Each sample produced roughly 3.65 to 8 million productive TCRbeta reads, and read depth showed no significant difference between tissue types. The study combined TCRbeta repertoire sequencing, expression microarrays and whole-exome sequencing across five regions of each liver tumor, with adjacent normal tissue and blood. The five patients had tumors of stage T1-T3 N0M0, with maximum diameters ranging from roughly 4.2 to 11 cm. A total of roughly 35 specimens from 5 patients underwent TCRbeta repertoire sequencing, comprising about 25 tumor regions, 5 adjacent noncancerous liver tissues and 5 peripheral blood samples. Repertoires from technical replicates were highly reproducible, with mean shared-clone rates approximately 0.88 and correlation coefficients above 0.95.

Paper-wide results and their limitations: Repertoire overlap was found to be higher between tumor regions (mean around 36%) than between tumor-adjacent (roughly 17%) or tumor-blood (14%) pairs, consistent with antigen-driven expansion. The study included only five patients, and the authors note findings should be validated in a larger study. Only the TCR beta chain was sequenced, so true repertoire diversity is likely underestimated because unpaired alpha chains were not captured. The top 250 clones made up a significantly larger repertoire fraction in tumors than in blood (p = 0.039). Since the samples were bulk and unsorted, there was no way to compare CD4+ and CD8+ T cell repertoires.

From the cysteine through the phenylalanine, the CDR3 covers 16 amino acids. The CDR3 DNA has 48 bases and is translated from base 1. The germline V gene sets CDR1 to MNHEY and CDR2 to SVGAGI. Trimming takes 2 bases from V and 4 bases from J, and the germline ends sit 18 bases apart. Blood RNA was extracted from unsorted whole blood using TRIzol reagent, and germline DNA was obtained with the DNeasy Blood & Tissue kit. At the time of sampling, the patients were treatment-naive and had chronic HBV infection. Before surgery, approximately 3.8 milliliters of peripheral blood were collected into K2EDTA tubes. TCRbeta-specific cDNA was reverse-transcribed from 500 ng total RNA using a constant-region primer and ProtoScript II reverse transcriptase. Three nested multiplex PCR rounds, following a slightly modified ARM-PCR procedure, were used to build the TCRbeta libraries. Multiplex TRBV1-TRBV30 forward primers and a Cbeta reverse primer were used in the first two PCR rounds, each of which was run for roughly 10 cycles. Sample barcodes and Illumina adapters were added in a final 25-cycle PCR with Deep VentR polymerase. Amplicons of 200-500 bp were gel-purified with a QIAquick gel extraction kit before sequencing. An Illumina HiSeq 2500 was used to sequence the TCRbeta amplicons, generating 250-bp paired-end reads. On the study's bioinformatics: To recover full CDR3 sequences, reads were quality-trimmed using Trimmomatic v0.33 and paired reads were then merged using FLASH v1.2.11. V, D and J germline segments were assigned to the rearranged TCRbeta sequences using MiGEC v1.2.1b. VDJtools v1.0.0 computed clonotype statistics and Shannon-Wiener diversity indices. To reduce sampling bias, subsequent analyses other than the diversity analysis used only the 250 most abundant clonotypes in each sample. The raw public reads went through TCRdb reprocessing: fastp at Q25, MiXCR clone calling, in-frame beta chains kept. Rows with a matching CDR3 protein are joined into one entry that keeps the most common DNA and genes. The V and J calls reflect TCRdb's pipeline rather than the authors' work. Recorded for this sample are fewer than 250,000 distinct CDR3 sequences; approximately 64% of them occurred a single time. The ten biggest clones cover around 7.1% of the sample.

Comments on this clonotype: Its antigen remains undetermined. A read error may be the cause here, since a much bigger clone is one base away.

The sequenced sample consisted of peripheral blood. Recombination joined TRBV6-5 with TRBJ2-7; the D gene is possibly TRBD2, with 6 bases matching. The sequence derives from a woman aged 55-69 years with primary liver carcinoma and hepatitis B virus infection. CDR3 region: CASSYQGGVIMYEQYF. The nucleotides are TGTGCCAGCAGTTACCAGGGAGGAGTTATCATGTACGAGCAGTACTTC.